This is a list of T cell receptor beta chains from one sample in a study of identical twins. One entry per CDR3 protein, called by TCRdb with MiXCR from the 5' RACE reads. This table holds approximately 1.8 million distinct CDR3 sequences, roughly a third found once. The sequenced material came from cord blood. The receptors stem from a newborn girl in good health. The CDR3 runs from the conserved cysteine through the conserved F or W. The order of the fields is clone size, D gene, V gene, J gene, CDR3 length, CDR3 protein, CDR3 DNA. A D gene is named only where the DNA matches it firmly. Clone size is stated in some rows and not others, as once, few, many or a class when expanded.

clone_size: many; d_call: TRBD2; v_call: TRBV28; j_call: TRBJ2-7; cdr3_length: 14; cdr3_aa: CASSPPGLDNEQYF; cdr3_nt: TGTGCCAGCAGTCCCCCGGGACTAGACAACGAGCAGTACTTC
clone_size: -; d_call: -; v_call: TRBV20-1; j_call: TRBJ2-7; cdr3_length: 12; cdr3_aa: CSAHGPAYEQYF; cdr3_nt: TGCAGTGCCCACGGACCTGCCTACGAGCAGTACTTC
clone_size: -; d_call: TRBD2; v_call: TRBV4-2; j_call: TRBJ2-7; cdr3_length: 16; cdr3_aa: CASSQDWVAGVYEQYF; cdr3_nt: TGTGCCAGCAGCCAAGATTGGGTAGCGGGAGTCTATGAGCAGTACTTC
clone_size: few; d_call: TRBD2; v_call: TRBV18; j_call: TRBJ2-5; cdr3_length: 14; cdr3_aa: CASSLSSGAETQYF; cdr3_nt: TGTGCCAGCTCACTTTCCAGCGGGGCAGAGACCCAGTACTTC
clone_size: few; d_call: -; v_call: TRBV7-8; j_call: TRBJ2-1; cdr3_length: 16; cdr3_aa: CASSFLLPGLSHEQFF; cdr3_nt: TGTGCCAGCAGCTTCCTATTGCCGGGTCTTTCCCATGAGCAGTTCTTC
clone_size: -; d_call: -; v_call: TRBV5-1; j_call: TRBJ2-4; cdr3_length: 15; cdr3_aa: CASSLLSSAKSIQYF; cdr3_nt: TGCGCCAGCAGCTTGCTCAGCTCCGCCAAAAGCATTCAGTACTTC
clone_size: -; d_call: -; v_call: TRBV25-1; j_call: TRBJ1-3; cdr3_length: 16; cdr3_aa: CASSPRARPSGNTIYF; cdr3_nt: TGTGCCAGCAGTCCACGAGCCAGGCCCTCTGGAAACACCATATATTTT
clone_size: -; d_call: -; v_call: TRBV19; j_call: TRBJ2-5; cdr3_length: 12; cdr3_aa: CAGGPLQETQCF; cdr3_nt: TGTGCCGGGGGGCCCCTACAAGAGACCCAGTGCTTC
clone_size: few; d_call: -; v_call: TRBV7-9; j_call: TRBJ2-3; cdr3_length: 16; cdr3_aa: CASSSPRGPSTDTQYF; cdr3_nt: TGTGCCAGCAGCTCCCCCAGGGGTCCTAGCACAGATACGCAGTATTTT
clone_size: few; d_call: TRBD2; v_call: TRBV6-5; j_call: TRBJ2-7; cdr3_length: 15; cdr3_aa: CASSYGTSGSHEQYF; cdr3_nt: TGTGCCAGCAGTTATGGGACTAGCGGGAGCCACGAGCAGTACTTC
clone_size: -; d_call: -; v_call: TRBV7-6; j_call: TRBJ1-3; cdr3_length: 16; cdr3_aa: CASSTNSFPSGNTIYF; cdr3_nt: TGTGCCAGCAGCACCAACAGCTTCCCCTCTGGAAACACCATATATTTT
clone_size: -; d_call: -; v_call: TRBV4-1; j_call: TRBJ1-1; cdr3_length: 16; cdr3_aa: CASSPGSFALNTEAFF; cdr3_nt: TGCGCCAGCAGCCCCGGTTCTTTCGCCTTGAACACTGAAGCTTTCTTT
clone_size: few; d_call: -; v_call: TRBV2; j_call: TRBJ2-4; cdr3_length: 13; cdr3_aa: CAGSPTPKNIQYF; cdr3_nt: TGTGCCGGCAGCCCCACCCCCAAAAACATTCAGTACTTC
clone_size: -; d_call: -; v_call: TRBV27; j_call: TRBJ1-2; cdr3_length: 15; cdr3_aa: CASSPALVWAYGYTF; cdr3_nt: TGTGCCAGCAGTCCCGCCCTGGTGTGGGCCTATGGCTACACCTTC
clone_size: once; d_call: TRBD2; v_call: TRBV19; j_call: TRBJ2-1; cdr3_length: 15; cdr3_aa: CASSIGRVSYSEQFF; cdr3_nt: TGTGCCAGTAGTATTGGGAGGGTCTCCTACAGTGAGCAGTTCTTC
clone_size: -; d_call: -; v_call: TRBV10-3; j_call: TRBJ2-5; cdr3_length: 13; cdr3_aa: CAISEFRAREQYF; cdr3_nt: TGTGCCATCAGTGAGTTCAGGGCTAGAGAGCAGTACTTC
clone_size: -; d_call: TRBD1; v_call: TRBV29-1; j_call: TRBJ2-1; cdr3_length: 14; cdr3_aa: CSDLKGASYNEQFF; cdr3_nt: TGCAGCGACCTCAAGGGGGCCTCCTACAATGAGCAGTTCTTC
clone_size: few; d_call: -; v_call: TRBV20-1; j_call: TRBJ2-3; cdr3_length: 13; cdr3_aa: CSATGQSTDTQYF; cdr3_nt: TGCAGTGCTACGGGGCAGAGCACAGATACGCAGTATTTT
clone_size: -; d_call: TRBD1; v_call: TRBV24-1; j_call: TRBJ2-3; cdr3_length: 16; cdr3_aa: CATSDPGTAGTDTQYF; cdr3_nt: TGTGCCACCAGTGATCCCGGGACAGCTGGCACAGATACGCAGTATTTT
clone_size: few; d_call: -; v_call: TRBV9; j_call: TRBJ2-5; cdr3_length: 13; cdr3_aa: CASSVDPLQEQYF; cdr3_nt: TGTGCCAGCAGCGTAGATCCCCTCCAAGAGCAGTACTTC
clone_size: few; d_call: TRBD2; v_call: TRBV12-3/TRBV12-4; j_call: TRBJ2-1; cdr3_length: 15; cdr3_aa: CASRPGLAPNNEQFF; cdr3_nt: TGTGCCAGCAGACCGGGACTAGCGCCTAACAATGAGCAGTTCTTC
clone_size: few; d_call: -; v_call: TRBV7-2; j_call: TRBJ1-5; cdr3_length: 15; cdr3_aa: CASSLGSRNNQPQHF; cdr3_nt: TGTGCCAGCAGCTTGGGTAGTCGTAACAATCAGCCCCAGCATTTT
clone_size: -; d_call: -; v_call: TRBV10-3; j_call: TRBJ1-6; cdr3_length: 15; cdr3_aa: CAISETGSYNSPLHF; cdr3_nt: TGTGCCATCAGTGAGACAGGCTCCTATAATTCACCCCTCCACTTT